This T cell receptor (beta chain) was documented in a study of T-cell reconstitution after alpha-beta-depleted transplantation in children. This clonotype appeared a few times. No antigen is known for it. For TCRbeta, the library was prepared with unique molecular identifiers. TCRdb reanalysed the PCR reads using MiXCR and keeps one entry per CDR3 protein. Here the sample spans approximately 120,000 distinct CDR3 sequences, approximately 8.7% being singletons. Findings and limits, study-wide: T-cell counts and diversity at one year post-transplant came mainly from newly produced T cells.

The TCR sequence derives from a girl under three years old who had a stem cell transplant for combined immunodeficiency, so the T cells may come from the graft donor. Material: PBMCs, mostly from graft donor cells, obtained 180 days after TCRalphabeta/CD19-depleted stem cell transplant.

CDR3 coding DNA: TGTGCCTGGAGTGCAGGGGGCGGGACCGGGGAGCTGTTTTTT. The encoded protein is CAWSAGGGTGELFF. This rearrangement joins TRBV30 to TRBJ2-2; 8 nucleotides agree with TRBD1. Looked up from germline, CDR1 is GTSNPN and CDR2 is SVGIG (reference sequence). After removal of 1 base from V and 5 bases from J, the junction contained 3 bases not matched to a gene. The CDR3 is 14 amino acids.